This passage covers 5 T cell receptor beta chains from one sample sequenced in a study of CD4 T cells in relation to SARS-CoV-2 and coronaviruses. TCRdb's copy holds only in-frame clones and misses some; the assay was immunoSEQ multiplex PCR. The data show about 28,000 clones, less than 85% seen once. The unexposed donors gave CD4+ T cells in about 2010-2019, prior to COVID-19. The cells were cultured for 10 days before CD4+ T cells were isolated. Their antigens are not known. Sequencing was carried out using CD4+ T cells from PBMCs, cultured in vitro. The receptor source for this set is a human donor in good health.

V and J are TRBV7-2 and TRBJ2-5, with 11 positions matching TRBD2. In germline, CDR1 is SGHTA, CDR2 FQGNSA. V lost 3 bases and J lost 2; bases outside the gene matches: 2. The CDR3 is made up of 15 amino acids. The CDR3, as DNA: TGTGCCAGCAGCTTTACTAGCGGGGGACAAGAGACCCAGTACTTC. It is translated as CASSFTSGGQETQYF.

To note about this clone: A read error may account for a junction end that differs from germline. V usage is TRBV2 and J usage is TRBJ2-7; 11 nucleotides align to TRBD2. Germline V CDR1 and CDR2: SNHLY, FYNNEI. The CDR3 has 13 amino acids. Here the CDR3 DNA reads TGTGCCAGCAGTGAAGCCGTCACTAGCGGGGGCGCCTTC. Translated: CASSEAVTSGGAF. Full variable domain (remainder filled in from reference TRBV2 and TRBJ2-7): EPEVTQTPSHQVTQMGQEVILRCVPISNHLYFYWYRQILGQKVEFLVSFYNNEISEKSEIFDDQFSVERPDGSNFTLKIRSTKLEDSAMYFCASSEAVTSGGAFGPGTRLTVT.

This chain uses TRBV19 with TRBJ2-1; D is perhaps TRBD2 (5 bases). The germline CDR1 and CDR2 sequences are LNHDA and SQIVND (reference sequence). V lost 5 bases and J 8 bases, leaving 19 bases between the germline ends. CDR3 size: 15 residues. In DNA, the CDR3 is TGTGCCAGTAGTTGGGCAGTCTCGTTGAGGGATGAGCAGTTCTTC. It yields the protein CASSWAVSLRDEQFF.

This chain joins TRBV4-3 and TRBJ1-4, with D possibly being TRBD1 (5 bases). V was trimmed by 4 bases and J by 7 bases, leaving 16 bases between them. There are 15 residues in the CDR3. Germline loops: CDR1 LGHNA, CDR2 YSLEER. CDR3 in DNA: TGCGCCAGCAGCCCAGCTGGGGCGCGGGGTGAAAAACTGTTTTTT. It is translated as CASSPAGARGEKLFF.

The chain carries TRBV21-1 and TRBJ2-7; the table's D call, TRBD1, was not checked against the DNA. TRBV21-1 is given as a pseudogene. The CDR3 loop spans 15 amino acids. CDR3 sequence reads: CASSKRDSLTYEQYF. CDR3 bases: TGTGCCAGCAGCAAAAGGGACAGTTTGACCTACGAGCAGTACTTC.